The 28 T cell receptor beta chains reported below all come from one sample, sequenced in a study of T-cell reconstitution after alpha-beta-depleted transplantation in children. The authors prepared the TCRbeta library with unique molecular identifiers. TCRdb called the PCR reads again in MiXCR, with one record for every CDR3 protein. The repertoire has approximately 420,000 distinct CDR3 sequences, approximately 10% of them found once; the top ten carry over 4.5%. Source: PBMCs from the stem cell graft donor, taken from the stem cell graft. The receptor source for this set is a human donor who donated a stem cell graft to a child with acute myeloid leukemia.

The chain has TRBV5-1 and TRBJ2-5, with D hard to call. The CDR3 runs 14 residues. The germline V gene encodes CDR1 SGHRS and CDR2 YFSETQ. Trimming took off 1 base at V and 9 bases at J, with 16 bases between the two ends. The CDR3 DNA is TGCGCCAGCAGCTTGATCGACGCTGGGGTGGCCCAGTACTTC. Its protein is CASSLIDAGVAQYF.

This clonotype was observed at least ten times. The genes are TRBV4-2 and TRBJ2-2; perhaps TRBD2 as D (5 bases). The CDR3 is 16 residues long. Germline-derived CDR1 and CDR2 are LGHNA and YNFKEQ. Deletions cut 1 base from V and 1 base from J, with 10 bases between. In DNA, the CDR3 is TGTGCCAGCAGCCAAGGTGGAGAGGGGAACACCGGGGAGCTGTTTTTT. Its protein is CASSQGGEGNTGELFF.

The DNA for the CDR3 is TGTGCCAGCACCACTACCGGAAACTCACCCCTCCACTTT. It translates to CASTTTGNSPLHF. The rearrangement links TRBV12-3 or TRBV12-4 to TRBJ1-6; D unresolved. Between the trimmed V and J ends, which lost 7 bases and 10 bases, there was a span of 14 bases. This CDR3 comprises 13 residues.

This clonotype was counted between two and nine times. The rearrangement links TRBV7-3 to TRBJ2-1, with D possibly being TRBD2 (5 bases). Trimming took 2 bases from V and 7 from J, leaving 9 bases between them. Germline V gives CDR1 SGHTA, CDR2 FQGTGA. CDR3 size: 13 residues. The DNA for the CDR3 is TGTGCCAGCAGCTTATTAGCGCTGAATGAGCAGTTCTTC. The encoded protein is CASSLLALNEQFF.

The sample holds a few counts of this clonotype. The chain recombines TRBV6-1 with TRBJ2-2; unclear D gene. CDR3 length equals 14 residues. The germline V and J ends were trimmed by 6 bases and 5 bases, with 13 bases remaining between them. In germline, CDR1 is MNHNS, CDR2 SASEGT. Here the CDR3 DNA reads TGTGCCAGCAGCCTCAAACCCTATACCGGGGAGCTGTTTTTT. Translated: CASSLKPYTGELFF.

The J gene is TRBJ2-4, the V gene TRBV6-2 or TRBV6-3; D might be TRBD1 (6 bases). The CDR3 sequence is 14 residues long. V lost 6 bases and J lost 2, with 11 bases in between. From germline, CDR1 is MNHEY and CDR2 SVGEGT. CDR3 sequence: CASSRQDSKNIQYF. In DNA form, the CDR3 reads TGTGCCAGCAGCAGACAGGACTCCAAAAACATTCAGTACTTC.

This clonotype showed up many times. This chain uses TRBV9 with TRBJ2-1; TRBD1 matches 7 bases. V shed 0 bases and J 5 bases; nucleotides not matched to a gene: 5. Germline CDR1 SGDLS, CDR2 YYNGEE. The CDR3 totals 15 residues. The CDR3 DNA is TGTGCCAGCAGCGTAGTCCTTACAGGGGACAATGAGCAGTTCTTC. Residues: CASSVVLTGDNEQFF.

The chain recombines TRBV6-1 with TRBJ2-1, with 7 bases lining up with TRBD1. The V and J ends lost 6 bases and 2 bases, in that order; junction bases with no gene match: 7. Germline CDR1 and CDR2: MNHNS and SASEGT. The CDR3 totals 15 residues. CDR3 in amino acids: CASRNDRVTYNEQFF. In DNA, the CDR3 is TGTGCCAGCAGGAACGACAGGGTAACCTACAATGAGCAGTTCTTC.

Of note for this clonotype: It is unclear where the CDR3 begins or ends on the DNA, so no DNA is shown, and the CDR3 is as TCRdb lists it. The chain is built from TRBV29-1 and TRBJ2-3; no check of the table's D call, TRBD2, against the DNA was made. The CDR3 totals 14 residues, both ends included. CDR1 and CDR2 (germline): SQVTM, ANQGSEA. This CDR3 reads CSVGSGTSGTSYYF.

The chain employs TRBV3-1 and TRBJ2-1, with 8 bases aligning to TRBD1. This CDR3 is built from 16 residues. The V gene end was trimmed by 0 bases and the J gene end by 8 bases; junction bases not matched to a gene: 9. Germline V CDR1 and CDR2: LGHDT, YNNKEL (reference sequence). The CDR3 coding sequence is TGTGCCAGCAGCCAAGACAGGGGGCATGGTTTTGATGAGCAGTTCTTC. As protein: CASSQDRGHGFDEQFF.

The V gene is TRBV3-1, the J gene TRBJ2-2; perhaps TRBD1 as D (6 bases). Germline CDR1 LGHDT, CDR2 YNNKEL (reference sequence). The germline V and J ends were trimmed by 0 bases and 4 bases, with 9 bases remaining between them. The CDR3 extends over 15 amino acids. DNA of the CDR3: TGTGCCAGCAGCCAAGACGGACAGATCACCGGGGAGCTGTTTTTT. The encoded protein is CASSQDGQITGELFF.

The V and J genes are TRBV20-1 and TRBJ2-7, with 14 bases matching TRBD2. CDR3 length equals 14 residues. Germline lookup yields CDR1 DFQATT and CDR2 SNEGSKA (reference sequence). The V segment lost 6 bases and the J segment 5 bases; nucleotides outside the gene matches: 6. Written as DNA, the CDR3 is TGCAGTGCGAGGGGACTAGCGGGAGTCCACGAGCAGTACTTC. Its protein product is CSARGLAGVHEQYF.

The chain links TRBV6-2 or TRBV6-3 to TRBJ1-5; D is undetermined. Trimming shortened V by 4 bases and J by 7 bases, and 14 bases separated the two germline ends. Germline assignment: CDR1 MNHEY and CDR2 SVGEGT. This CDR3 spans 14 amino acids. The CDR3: CASSSTAPEQPQHF. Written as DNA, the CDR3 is TGTGCCAGCAGTTCCACTGCTCCAGAGCAGCCCCAGCATTTT.

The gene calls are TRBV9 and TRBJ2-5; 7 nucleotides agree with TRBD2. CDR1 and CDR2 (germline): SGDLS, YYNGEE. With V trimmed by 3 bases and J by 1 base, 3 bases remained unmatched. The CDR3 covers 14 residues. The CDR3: CASSAGTIQETQYF. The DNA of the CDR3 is TGTGCCAGCAGCGCCGGGACTATCCAAGAGACCCAGTACTTC.

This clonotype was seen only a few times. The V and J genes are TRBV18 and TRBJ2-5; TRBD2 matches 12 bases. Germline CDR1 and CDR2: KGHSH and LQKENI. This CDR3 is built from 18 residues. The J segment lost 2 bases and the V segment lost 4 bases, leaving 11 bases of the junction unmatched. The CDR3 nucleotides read TGTGCCAGCTCACAGCGTCGTGGACTAGCGGGGAAACAAGAGACCCAGTACTTC. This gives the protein CASSQRRGLAGKQETQYF.

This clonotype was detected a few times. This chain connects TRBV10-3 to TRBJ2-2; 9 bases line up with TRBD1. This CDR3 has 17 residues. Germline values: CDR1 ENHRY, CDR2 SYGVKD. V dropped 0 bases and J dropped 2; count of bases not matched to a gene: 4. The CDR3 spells CAISESGQGPNTGELFF. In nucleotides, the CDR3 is TGTGCCATCAGTGAGTCAGGACAGGGGCCAAACACCGGGGAGCTGTTTTTT.

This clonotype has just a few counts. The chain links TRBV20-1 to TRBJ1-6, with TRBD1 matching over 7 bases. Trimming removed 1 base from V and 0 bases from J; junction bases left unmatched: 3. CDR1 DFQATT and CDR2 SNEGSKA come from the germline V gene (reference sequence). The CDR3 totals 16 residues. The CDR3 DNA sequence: TGCAGTGCTAGAGCCGGACAGGACTCCTATAATTCACCCCTCCACTTT. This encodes CSARAGQDSYNSPLHF.

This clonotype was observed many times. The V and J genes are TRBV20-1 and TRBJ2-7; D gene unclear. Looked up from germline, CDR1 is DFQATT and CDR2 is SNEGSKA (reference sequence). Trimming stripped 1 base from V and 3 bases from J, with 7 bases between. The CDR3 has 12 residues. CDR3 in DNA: TGCAGTGCTAGAGTTTACGGCTACGAGCAGTACTTC. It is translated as CSARVYGYEQYF.

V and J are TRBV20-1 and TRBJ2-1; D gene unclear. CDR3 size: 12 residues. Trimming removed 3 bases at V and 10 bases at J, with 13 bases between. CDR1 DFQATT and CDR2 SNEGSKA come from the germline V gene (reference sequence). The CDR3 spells CSASDLDEEQFF. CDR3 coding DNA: TGCAGTGCTAGTGACCTAGATGAGGAGCAGTTCTTC.

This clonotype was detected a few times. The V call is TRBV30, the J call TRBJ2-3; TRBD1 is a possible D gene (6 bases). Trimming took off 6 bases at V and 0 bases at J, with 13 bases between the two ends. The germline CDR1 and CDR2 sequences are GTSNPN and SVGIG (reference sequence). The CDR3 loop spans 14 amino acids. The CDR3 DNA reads TGTGCCTGCTCAGGGGTGGGTAGCACAGATACGCAGTATTTT. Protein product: CACSGVGSTDTQYF.

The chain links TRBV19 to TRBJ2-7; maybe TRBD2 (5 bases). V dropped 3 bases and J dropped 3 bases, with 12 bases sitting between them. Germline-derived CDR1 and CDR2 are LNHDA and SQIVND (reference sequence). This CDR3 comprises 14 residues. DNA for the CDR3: TGTGCCAGTAGTATCCGGACTGGCAACTACGAGCAGTACTTC. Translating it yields CASSIRTGNYEQYF.

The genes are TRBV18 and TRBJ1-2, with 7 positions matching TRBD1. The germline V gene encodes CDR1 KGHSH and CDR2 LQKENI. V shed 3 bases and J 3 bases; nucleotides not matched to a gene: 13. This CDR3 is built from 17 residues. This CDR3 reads CASSPPNRGPGDYGYTF. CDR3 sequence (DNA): TGTGCCAGCTCACCGCCCAACAGGGGCCCAGGGGACTATGGCTACACCTTC.

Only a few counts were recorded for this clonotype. CDR3: CASSPGTGWDSYEQYV. The CDR3 nucleotides are TGTGCCAGCTCACCCGGGACAGGGTGGGACTCCTACGAGCAGTACGTC. The chain employs TRBV18 and TRBJ2-7; 9 bases are shared with TRBD1. The CDR3 runs to 16 residues. Germline V CDR1 and CDR2: KGHSH, LQKENI. Trimming cost V 3 bases and J 0 bases; bases outside gene matches: 6.

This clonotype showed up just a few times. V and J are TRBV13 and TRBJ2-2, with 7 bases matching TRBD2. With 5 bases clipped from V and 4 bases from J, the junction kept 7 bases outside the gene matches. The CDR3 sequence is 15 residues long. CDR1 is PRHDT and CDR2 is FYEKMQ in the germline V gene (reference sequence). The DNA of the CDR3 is TGTGCCAGCAGCCCGTGGGACTACCCCACCGGGGAGCTGTTTTTT. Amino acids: CASSPWDYPTGELFF.

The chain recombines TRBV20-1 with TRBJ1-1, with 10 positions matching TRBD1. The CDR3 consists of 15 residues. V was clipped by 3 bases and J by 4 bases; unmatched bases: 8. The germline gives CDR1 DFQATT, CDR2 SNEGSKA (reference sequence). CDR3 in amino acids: CSASPGQGFITEAFF. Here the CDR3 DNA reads TGCAGTGCTAGTCCGGGACAGGGGTTCATCACTGAAGCTTTCTTT.

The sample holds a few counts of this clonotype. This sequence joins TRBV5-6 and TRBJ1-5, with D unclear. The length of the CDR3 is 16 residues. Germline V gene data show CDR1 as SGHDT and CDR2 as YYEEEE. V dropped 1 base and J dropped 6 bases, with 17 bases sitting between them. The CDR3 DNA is TGTGCCAGCAGCTTGCGTGGGATTGGTAGAGCTCAGCCCCAGCATTTT. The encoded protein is CASSLRGIGRAQPQHF.

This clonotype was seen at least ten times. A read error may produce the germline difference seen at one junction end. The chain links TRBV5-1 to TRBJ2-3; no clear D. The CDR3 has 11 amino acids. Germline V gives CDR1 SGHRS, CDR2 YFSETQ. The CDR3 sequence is CASSLSDTQYF. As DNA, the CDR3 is TGTGCCAGCAGTTTATCGGATACGCAGTATTTT.

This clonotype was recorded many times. The CDR3 DNA sequence: TGTGCCAGCAGCGTGGGCCCGGCCCCTACTCCCAGTGGCTACACCTTC. Residues: CASSVGPAPTPSGYTF. The chain combines TRBV7-9 with TRBJ1-2; unclear D gene. The CDR3 covers 16 residues. V lost 5 bases to trimming and J lost 7 bases, with 23 bases between them. CDR1 SEHNR and CDR2 FQNEAQ come from the germline V gene (reference sequence).